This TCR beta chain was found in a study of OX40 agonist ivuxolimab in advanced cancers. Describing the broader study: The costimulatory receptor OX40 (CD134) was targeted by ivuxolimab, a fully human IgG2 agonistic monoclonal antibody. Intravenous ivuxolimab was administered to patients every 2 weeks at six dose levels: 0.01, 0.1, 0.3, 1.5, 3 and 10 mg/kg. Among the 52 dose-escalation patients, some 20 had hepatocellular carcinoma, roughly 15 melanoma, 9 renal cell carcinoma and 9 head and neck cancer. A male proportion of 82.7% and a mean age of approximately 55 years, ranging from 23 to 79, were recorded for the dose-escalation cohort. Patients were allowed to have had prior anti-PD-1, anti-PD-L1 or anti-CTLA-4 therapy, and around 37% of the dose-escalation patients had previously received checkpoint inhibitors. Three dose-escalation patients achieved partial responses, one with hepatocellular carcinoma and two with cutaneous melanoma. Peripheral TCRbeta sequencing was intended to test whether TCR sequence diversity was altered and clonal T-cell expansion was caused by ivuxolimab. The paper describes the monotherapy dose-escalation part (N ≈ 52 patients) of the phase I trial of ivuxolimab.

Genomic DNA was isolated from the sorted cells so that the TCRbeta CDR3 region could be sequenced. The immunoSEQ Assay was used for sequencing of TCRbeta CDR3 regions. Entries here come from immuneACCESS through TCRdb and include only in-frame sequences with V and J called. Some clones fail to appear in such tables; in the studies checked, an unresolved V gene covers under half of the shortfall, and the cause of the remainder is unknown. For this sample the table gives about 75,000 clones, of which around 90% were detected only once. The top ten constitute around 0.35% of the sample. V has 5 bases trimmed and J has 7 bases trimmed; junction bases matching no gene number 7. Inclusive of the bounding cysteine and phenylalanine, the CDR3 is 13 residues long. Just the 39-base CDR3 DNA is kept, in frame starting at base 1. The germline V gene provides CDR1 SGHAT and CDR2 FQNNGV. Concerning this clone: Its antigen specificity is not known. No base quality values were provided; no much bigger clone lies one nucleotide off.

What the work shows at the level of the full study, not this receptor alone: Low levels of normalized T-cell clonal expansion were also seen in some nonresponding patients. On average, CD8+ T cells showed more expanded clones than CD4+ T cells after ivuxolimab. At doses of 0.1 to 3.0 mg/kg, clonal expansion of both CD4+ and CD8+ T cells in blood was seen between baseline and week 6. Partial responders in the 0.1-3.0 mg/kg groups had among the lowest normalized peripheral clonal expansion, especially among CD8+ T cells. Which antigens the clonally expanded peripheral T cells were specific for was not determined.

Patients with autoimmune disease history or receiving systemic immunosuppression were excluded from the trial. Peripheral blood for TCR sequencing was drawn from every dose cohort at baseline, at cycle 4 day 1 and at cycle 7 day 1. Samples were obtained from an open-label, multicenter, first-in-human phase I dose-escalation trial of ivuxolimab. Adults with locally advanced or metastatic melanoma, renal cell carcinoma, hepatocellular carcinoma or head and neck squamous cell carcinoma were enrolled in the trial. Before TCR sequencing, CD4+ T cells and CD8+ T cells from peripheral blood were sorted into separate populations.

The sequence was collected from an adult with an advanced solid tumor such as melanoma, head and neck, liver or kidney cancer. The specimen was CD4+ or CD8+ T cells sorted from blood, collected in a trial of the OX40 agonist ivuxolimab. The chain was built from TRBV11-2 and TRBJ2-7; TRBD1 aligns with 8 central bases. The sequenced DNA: TGTGCCAGCAGCCCCGACAGGGGTTGGGAGCAGTACTTC. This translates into CASSPDRGWEQYF.